The 18 T cell receptor beta chains below all came from one sample that was sequenced in a study of cytomegalovirus exposure and HLA in healthy donors. Repertoires were generated with immunoSEQ multiplex PCR, while TCRdb's copy carries only in-frame clones and drops some. The sample consists of 100,000 to 150,000 clones, more than 75% of them appearing once. Material for sequencing was PBMCs. These TCRs come from a woman under 40 in good health and CMV-seronegative.

The rearrangement uses TRBV6-5 and TRBJ2-3; 9 nucleotides agree with TRBD2. The CDR3 is made up of 16 amino acids. Trimming at V came to 4 bases and at J to 4 bases, leaving 9 bases not matched to a gene. Germline V gene data show CDR1 as MNHEY and CDR2 as SVGAGI. CDR3 in DNA: TGTGCCAGCAGTTCACTTGCGACTAGCGGTTCAGATACGCAGTATTTT. Translated, it gives CASSSLATSGSDTQYF.

This clone was detected only once. The V call is TRBV5-1, the J call TRBJ2-5, with TRBD2 matching over 14 bases. Germline V gene sequence: CDR1 SGHRS, CDR2 YFSETQ. CDR3 length: 16 amino acids. The J segment lost 5 bases and the V segment lost 4 bases, leaving 7 bases of the junction unmatched. The CDR3 coding sequence is TGCGCCAGCAGCACTGGACTAGCGGGGGGCCGCGAGACCCAGTACTTC. Protein: CASSTGLAGGRETQYF.

This clone was seen once. The chain joins TRBV7-9 to TRBJ2-1, with TRBD1 matching over 7 bases. Trimming removed 5 bases from V and 8 bases from J; junction bases left unmatched: 12. From germline, CDR1 is SEHNR and CDR2 FQNEAQ (reference sequence). The length of the CDR3 is 15 residues. In DNA form, the CDR3 reads TGTGCCAGCAGCACCCGACAGGGCAGGTTGGATGAGCAGTTCTTC. As protein: CASSTRQGRLDEQFF.

V and J are TRBV6-1 and TRBJ1-2; D perhaps matches TRBD1 (5 bases). Germline CDR1 is MNHNS and CDR2 is SASEGT. V lost 8 bases and J lost 13, with 17 bases in between. This CDR3 spans 11 amino acids. This CDR3 reads CASQERGPGTF. The CDR3 DNA sequence: TGTGCCAGCCAAGAGCGGGGCCCGGGCACCTTC.

J is TRBJ2-5 and V is TRBV30; D gene uncertain. The J call could be wrong; TRBJ2-7 is a better fit for the DNA end. From germline, CDR1 is GTSNPN and CDR2 SVGIG (reference sequence). CDR3 size: 11 residues. The CDR3 is CAWSVRYEQYF. CDR3 bases: TGTGCCTGGAGTGTCCGCTACGAGCAGTACTTC.

This chain joins TRBV6-1 and TRBJ1-5, with D perhaps matching TRBD1 (6 bases). Germline values: CDR1 MNHNS, CDR2 SASEGT. The CDR3 has 14 residues. V lost 5 bases and J 6 bases, leaving 14 bases between the germline ends. Here the CDR3 DNA reads TGTGCCAGCAGTCCACCAGGGGTTAGTCAGCCCCAGCATTTT. Encoded protein: CASSPPGVSQPQHF.

V gene TRBV6-5 combines with J gene TRBJ1-5; 10 bases line up with TRBD1. V lost 6 bases to trimming and J lost 6 bases; unmatched junction nucleotides: 8. Germline CDR1 is MNHEY and CDR2 is SVGAGI. The CDR3 length is 15 residues. This chain's CDR3 is CASSTGTGDTQPQHF. DNA for the CDR3: TGTGCCAGCAGCACCGGGACAGGGGACACTCAGCCCCAGCATTTT.

The chain combines TRBV4-3 with TRBJ2-7, with 7 positions matching TRBD2. V shed 4 bases and J 6 bases; nucleotides not matched to a gene: 9. CDR3 size: 14 residues. CDR1 and CDR2 from the germline V gene are LGHNA and YSLEER. The CDR3 nucleotides read TGCGCCAGCAGCCCCCGGGGAGGGATAAGCGAGCAGTACTTC. This sequence encodes CASSPRGGISEQYF.

This chain connects TRBV11-1 to TRBJ2-3, with TRBD1 matching over 10 bases. V shed 5 bases, J shed 2 bases, and the junction held 4 bases outside the gene matches. This CDR3 is built from 15 residues. Germline V gene data show CDR1 as SGHAT and CDR2 as FQDESV (reference sequence). CDR3 sequence: CASSRQGANTDTQYF. The CDR3 region has the DNA TGTGCCAGCAGCCGACAGGGGGCCAACACAGATACGCAGTATTTT. Looking up the rest from reference TRBV11-1 and TRBJ2-3 gives the full variable domain: EAEVAQSPRYKITEKSQAVAFWCDPISGHATLYWYRQILGQGPELLVQFQDESVVDDSQLPKDRFSAERLKGVDSTLKIQPAELGDSAMYLCASSRQGANTDTQYFGPGTRLTVL.

The chain combines TRBV29-1 with TRBJ2-7; 9 nucleotides agree with TRBD1. In germline, CDR1 is SQVTM, CDR2 ANQGSEA. This CDR3 has 11 residues. V shed 7 bases and J 6 bases; nucleotides not matched to a gene: 4. The CDR3 nucleotides are TGCAGCGGGGGACAGGGCGGCGAGCAGTACTTC. This encodes CSGGQGGEQYF.

The chain combines TRBV7-8 with TRBJ1-1; 7 bases are shared with TRBD1. The trim removed 5 bases at V and 1 base at J, leaving 7 bases unmatched. This CDR3 has 15 amino acids. The germline V gene has CDR1 SGHVS and CDR2 FQNEAQ. The CDR3 region is CASSQDRGRNTEAFF. Here the CDR3 DNA reads TGTGCCAGCAGCCAGGATAGGGGGCGGAACACTGAAGCTTTCTTT.

The chain joins TRBV7-9 to TRBJ1-1, with D hard to call. The CDR3 is 15 residues long. Per the germline V gene, CDR1 is SEHNR and CDR2 is FQNEAQ (reference sequence). Trimming removed 5 bases at V and 1 base at J, with 14 bases between. The CDR3 DNA sequence: TGTGCCAGCAGCCCCAAGAAGGAGCCGAACACTGAAGCTTTCTTT. Translating gives CASSPKKEPNTEAFF.

The chain is built from TRBV19 and TRBJ1-5, with D tentatively TRBD1 (6 bases). Germline V lookup: CDR1 LNHDA, CDR2 SQIVND (reference sequence). Trimming shortened V by 5 bases and J by 11 bases, and 22 bases separated the two germline ends. This CDR3 contains 15 residues. CDR3 residues: CASSSLTGPRGTQHF. CDR3 in DNA: TGTGCCAGTAGTTCGCTCACAGGGCCCAGGGGTACCCAGCATTTT.

This sequence joins TRBV27 and TRBJ2-7; 7 bases match TRBD1. V was pared by 5 bases and J by 2 bases, with 12 bases of the junction left unmatched. The CDR3 is 16 residues long. Looked up from germline, CDR1 is MNHEY and CDR2 is SMNVEV (reference sequence). CDR3 DNA sequence: TGTGCCAGCAGTATCCGAGGGACAGATGGTCCCTACGAGCAGTACTTC. Translated: CASSIRGTDGPYEQYF.

This rearrangement joins TRBV29-1 to TRBJ2-2, with D possibly TRBD1 on 5 matching bases. Germline V gene lookup returns CDR1 SQVTM and CDR2 ANQGSEA. The CDR3 has 16 residues. V dropped 0 bases and J dropped 3 bases, with 14 bases sitting between them. The CDR3 DNA is TGCAGCGTTGAAGATCTGGGGCAAGATGACACCGGGGAGCTGTTTTTT. This sequence encodes CSVEDLGQDDTGELFF.

This chain connects TRBV19 to TRBJ1-2; 8 bases map to TRBD1. Trimming at V came to 7 bases and at J to 3 bases, leaving 4 bases not matched to a gene. CDR1 LNHDA and CDR2 SQIVND come from the germline V gene (reference sequence). The CDR3 has 13 amino acids. DNA for the CDR3: TGTGCCAGTACCTTGACAGGGGACTATGGCTACACCTTC. It translates to CASTLTGDYGYTF.

The V and J genes are TRBV6-5 and TRBJ2-4, with 11 bases fitting TRBD2. Trimming at V came to 8 bases and at J to 12 bases, leaving 9 bases not matched to a gene. Germline V gene data show CDR1 as MNHEY and CDR2 as SVGAGI. This CDR3 is built from 13 residues. Written as DNA, the CDR3 is TGTGCCAGCCACTCGGTGACTAGCGGGGATCAGTACTTC. Translated, it gives CASHSVTSGDQYF.

This clone showed up just once. This chain uses TRBV7-2 with TRBJ2-1; TRBD2 agrees at 10 bases. V was pared by 4 bases and J by 7 bases, with 10 bases of the junction left unmatched. The CDR3 loop spans 16 amino acids. Germline V lookup: CDR1 SGHTA, CDR2 FQGNSA. The CDR3 nucleotides are TGTGCCAGCAGCTCCCCCCAGCGGGGGGGCGGAAATGAGCAGTTCTTC. Translating gives CASSSPQRGGGNEQFF. The full variable domain, rest sourced from reference TRBV7-2 and TRBJ2-1, is GAGVSQSPSNKVTEKGKDVELRCDPISGHTALYWYRQSLGQGLEFLIYFQGNSAPDKSGLPSDRFSAERTGGSVSTLTIQRTQQEDSAVYLCASSSPQRGGGNEQFFGPGTRLTVL.